This is a list of T cell receptor beta chains from one sample in a study of T cell repertoires in cytomegalovirus infection. TCRdb re-called the reads through MiXCR, storing one row per CDR3 protein. The data hold about 830,000 distinct CDR3 sequences, with around a third observed a single time. These receptors have no known antigen. Specimen: cultured CD8+ T cells from PBMCs, collected from culture after CMV antigen stimulation. The receptors here all came from a human donor in good health (CMV status not recorded). Some clones in this sample may be carry-over from other donors' samples. Both conserved end residues are trimmed from each CDR3. The order of the fields is V gene, CDR3 protein.

>TRBV4-3
ASTPRDRGNKNIQY
>TRBV13
ASSQGQGQF
>TRBV7-9
ASSGSGTGSLSYNEQF
>TRBV19
ATSGTSYNEQF
>TRBV9
ASSVGTSGPGELF
>TRBV27
ASSSAGTYQPQH
>TRBV7-9
ASRLDRGGRGTEAF
>TRBV24-1
ATSLGAGRGLSEQF
>TRBV12-5
ASGLDYRSGGNTGELF
>TRBV20-1
SATPSSDRLTGELF
>TRBV9
ASSVAETDPYGYT
>TRBV4-1
ASSQGEQGVRELF
>TRBV11-1
ASSLRRDGPNSPLH
>TRBV10-2
ASSDWGQGATSVLH
>TRBV5-1
ASSNGQGAGAEAF
>TRBV19
ASSPRGEGSYGYT
>TRBV28
ASSLSRFREGLKYTEAF
>TRBV3-1
ASSPQGIETEAF
>TRBV12-3/TRBV12-4
ASSSGPVNQPQH
>TRBV10-3
AISGSPRGATEAF
>TRBV27
ASSLGTDINYGYT
>TRBV7-9
ASSLGTLWDSTN
>TRBV11-2
ASRSEERGIDTQY
>TRBV4-3
ASSPYGQGGPLH
>TRBV6-1
ASVGIVTGELF
>TRBV12-3/TRBV12-4
ASSLAWDVEQF
>TRBV9
ASSANPGTGSVNEQF
>TRBV2
ASSEVGQGIIDNEQF
>TRBV20-1
SATGTGARGYT
>TRBV12-3/TRBV12-4
ASSFSGRGKTQY
>TRBV19
ASSMSAYTGELF
>TRBV7-9
AWGWTSGNNEQF
>TRBV6-5
ASTVAGGYNEQF